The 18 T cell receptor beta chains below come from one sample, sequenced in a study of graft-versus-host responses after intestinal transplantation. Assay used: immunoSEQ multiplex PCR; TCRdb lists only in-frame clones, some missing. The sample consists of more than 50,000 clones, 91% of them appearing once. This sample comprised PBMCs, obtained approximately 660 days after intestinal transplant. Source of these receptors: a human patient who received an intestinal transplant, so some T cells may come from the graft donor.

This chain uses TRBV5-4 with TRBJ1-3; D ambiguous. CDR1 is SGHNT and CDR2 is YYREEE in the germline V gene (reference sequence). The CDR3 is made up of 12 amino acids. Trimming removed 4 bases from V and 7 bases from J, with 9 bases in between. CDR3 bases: TGTGCCAGCAGCGATCAATATAACACCATATATTTT. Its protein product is CASSDQYNTIYF.

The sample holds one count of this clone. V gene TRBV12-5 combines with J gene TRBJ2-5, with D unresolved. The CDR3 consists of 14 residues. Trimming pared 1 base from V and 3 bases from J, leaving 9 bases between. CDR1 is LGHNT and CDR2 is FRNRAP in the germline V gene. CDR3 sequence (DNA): TGTGCTAGTGGTTTGGGACGTAATAAAGAGACCCAGTACTTC. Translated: CASGLGRNKETQYF. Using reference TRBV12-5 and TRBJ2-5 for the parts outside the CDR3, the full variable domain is DARVTQTPRHKVTEMGQEVTMRCQPILGHNTVFWYRQTMMQGLELLAYFRNRAPLDDSGMPKDRFSAEMPDATLATLKIQPSEPRDSAVYFCASGLGRNKETQYFGPGTRLLVL.

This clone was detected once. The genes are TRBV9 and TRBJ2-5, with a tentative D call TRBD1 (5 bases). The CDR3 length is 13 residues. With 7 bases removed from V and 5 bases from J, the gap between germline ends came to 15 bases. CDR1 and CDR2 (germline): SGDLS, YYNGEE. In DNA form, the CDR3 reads TGTGCCAGCGGTAAACAGGTCGGGGAGACCCAGTACTTC. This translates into CASGKQVGETQYF.

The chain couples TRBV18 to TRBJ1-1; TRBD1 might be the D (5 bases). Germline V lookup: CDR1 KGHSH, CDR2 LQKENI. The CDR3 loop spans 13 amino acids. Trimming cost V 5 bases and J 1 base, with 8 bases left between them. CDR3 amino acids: CASSSGGNTEAFF. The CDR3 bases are TGTGCCAGCTCATCGGGGGGGAACACTGAAGCTTTCTTT.

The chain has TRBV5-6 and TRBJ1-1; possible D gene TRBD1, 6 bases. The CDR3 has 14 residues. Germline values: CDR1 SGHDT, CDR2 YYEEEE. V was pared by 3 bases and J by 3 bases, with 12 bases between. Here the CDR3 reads CASSYRGVDTEAFF. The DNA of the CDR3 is TGTGCCAGCAGCTATAGGGGGGTCGACACTGAAGCTTTCTTT. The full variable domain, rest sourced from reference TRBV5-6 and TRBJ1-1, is DAGVTQSPTHLIKTRGQQVTLRCSPKSGHDTVSWYQQALGQGPQFIFQYYEEEERQRGNFPDRFSGHQFPNYSSELNVNALLLGDSALYLCASSYRGVDTEAFFGQGTRLTVV.

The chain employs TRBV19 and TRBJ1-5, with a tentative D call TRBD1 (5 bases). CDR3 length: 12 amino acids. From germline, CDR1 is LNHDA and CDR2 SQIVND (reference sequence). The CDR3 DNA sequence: TGTGCTGCGAGAGGGGTGGGGCAGCCCCAGCATTTT. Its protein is CAARGVGQPQHF.

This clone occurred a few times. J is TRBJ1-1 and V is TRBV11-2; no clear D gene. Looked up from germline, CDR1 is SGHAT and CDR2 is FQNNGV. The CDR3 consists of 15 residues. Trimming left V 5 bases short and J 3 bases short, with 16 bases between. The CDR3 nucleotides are TGTGCCAGCAGCACTTCTCCAGGCCGGCACACTGAAGCTTTCTTT. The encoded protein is CASSTSPGRHTEAFF. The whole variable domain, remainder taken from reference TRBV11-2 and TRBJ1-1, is EAGVAQSPRYKIIEKRQSVAFWCNPISGHATLYWYQQILGQGPKLLIQFQNNGVVDDSQLPKDRFSAERLKGVDSTLKIQPAKLEDSAVYLCASSTSPGRHTEAFFGQGTRLTVV.

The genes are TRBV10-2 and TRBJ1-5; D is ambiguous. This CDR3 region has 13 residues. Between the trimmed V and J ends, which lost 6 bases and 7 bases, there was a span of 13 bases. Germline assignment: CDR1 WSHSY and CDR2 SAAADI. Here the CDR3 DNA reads TGCGCCAGCAGAGAGGAGGTCGAGCAGCCCCAGCATTTT. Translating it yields CASREEVEQPQHF.

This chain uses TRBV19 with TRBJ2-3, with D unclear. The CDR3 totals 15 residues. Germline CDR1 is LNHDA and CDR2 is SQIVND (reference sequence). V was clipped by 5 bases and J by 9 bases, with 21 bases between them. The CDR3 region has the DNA TGTGCCAGTAGTTCTTGGGCAGGCCGCTCACTGACGCAGTATTTT. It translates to CASSSWAGRSLTQYF. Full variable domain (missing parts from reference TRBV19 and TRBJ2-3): DGGITQSPKYLFRKEGQNVTLSCEQNLNHDAMYWYRQDPGQGLRLIYYSQIVNDFQKGDIAEGYSVSREKKESFPLTVTSAQKNPTAFYLCASSSWAGRSLTQYFGPGTRLTVL.

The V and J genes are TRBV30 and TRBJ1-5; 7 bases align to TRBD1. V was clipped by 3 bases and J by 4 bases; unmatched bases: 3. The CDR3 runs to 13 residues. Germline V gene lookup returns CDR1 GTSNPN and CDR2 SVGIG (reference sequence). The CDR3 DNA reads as TGTGCCTGGAGCAGGGGGGCGAATCAGCCCCAGCATTTT. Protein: CAWSRGANQPQHF.

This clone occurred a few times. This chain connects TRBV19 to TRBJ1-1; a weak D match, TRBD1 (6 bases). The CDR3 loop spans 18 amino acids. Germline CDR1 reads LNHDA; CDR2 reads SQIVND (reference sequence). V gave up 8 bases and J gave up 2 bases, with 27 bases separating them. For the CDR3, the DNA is TGTGCCAGTCACCATCGGGGGCGATTTGTTGTTGATAACACTGAAGCTTTCTTT. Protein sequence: CASHHRGRFVVDNTEAFF.

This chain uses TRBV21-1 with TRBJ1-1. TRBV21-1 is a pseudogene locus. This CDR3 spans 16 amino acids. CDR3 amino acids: CASSTLPGSMNTEAFF. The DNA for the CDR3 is TGTGCCAGCAGCACCCTTCCGGGTTCCATGAACACTGAAGCTTTCTTT.

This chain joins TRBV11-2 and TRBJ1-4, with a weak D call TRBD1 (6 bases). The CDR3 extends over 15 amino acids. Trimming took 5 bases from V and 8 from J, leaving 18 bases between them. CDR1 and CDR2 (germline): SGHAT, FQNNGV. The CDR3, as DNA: TGTGCCAGCAGCCTACAGGGCGCCGGGGGAGAAAAACTGTTTTTT. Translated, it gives CASSLQGAGGEKLFF.

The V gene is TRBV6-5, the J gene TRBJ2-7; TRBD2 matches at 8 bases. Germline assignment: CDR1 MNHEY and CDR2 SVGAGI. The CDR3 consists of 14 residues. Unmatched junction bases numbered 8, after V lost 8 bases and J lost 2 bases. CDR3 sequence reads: CASGPGLGPYEQYF. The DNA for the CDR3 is TGTGCCAGCGGCCCGGGACTAGGCCCCTACGAGCAGTACTTC.

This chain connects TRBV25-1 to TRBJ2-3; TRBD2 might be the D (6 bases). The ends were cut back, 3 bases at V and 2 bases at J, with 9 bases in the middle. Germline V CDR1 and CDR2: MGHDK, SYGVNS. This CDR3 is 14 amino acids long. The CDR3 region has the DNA TGTGCCAGCAGTGAGGGGGGTGTCACAGATACGCAGTATTTT. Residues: CASSEGGVTDTQYF.

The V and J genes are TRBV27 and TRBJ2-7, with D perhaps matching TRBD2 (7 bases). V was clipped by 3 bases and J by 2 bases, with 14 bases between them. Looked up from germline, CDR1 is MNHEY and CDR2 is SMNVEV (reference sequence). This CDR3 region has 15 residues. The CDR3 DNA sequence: TGTGCCAGCAGTTTTGCGGGGGCATCCCCCTACGAGCAGTACTTC. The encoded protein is CASSFAGASPYEQYF.

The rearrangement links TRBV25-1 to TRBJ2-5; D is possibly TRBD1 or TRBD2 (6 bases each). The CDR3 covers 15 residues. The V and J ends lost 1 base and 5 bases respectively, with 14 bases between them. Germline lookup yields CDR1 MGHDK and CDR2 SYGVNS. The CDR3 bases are TGTGCCAGCAGTGAATTTTGGGGGGCGGAGGAGACCCAGTACTTC. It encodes CASSEFWGAEETQYF.

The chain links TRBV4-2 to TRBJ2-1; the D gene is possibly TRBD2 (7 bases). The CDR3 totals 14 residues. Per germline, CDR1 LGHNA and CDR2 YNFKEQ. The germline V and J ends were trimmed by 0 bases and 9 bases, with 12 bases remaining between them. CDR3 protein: CASSQELGGGEQFF. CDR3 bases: TGTGCCAGCAGCCAAGAATTGGGAGGGGGTGAGCAGTTCTTC.